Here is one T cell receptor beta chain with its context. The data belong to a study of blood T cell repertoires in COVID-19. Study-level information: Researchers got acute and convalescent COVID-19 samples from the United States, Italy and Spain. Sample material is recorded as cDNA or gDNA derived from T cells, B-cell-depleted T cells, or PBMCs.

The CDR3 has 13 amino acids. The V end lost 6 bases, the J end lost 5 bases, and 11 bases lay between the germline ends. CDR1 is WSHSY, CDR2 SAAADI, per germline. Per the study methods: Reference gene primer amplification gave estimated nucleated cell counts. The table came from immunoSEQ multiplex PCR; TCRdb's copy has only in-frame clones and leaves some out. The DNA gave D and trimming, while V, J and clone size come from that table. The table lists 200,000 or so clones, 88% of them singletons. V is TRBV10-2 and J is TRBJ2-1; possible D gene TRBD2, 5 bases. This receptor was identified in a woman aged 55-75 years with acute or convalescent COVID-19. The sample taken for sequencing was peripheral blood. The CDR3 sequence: CASSRGVNNEQFF. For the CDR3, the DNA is TGCGCCAGCAGCCGGGGAGTAAACAATGAGCAGTTCTTC.